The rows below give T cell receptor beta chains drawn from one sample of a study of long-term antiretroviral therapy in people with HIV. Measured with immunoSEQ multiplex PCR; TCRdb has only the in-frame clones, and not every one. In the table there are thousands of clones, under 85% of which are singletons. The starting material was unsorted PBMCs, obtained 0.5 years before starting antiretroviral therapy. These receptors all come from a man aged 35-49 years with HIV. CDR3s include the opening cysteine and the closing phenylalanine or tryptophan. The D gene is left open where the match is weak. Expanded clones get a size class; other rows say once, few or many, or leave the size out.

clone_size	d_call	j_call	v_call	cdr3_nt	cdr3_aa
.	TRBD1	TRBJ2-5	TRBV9	TGTGCCAGCAGCGGAGGGACAGGGGGCCAGACCCAGTACTTC	CASSGGTGGQTQYF
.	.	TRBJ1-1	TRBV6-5	TGTGCCAGCAGTTCGGGCATGAACACTGAAGCTTTCTTT	CASSSGMNTEAFF
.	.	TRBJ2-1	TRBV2	TGTGCCAGCAGTGAAGGGTTACGGTCATACAATGAGCAGTTCTTC	CASSEGLRSYNEQFF
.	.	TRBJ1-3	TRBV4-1	TGCGCCAGCAGCCAAGTCCCAGTCTCTGGAAACACCATATATTTT	CASSQVPVSGNTIYF
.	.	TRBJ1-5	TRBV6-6	TGTGCCAGCAGTTCAGGGATCAACAATCAGCCCCAGCATTTT	CASSSGINNQPQHF
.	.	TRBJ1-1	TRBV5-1	TGCGCCAGCAGCTTGGGGGGGTATGAAGCTTTCTTT	CASSLGGYEAFF
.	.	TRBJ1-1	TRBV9	TGTGCCAGCAGCCAGACTCCCTTCACTGAAGCTTTCTTT	CASSQTPFTEAFF
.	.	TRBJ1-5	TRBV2	TGTGCCAGCAGTGAAGTGAGTCAGCCCCAGCATTTT	CASSEVSQPQHF
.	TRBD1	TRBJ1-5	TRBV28	TGTGCCAGCAGCGCCGGACAGGGAAATCAGCCCCAGCATTTT	CASSAGQGNQPQHF
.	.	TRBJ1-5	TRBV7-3	TGTGCCAGCAGCTCCCCGGCCCGTAATCAGCCCCAGCATTTT	CASSSPARNQPQHF
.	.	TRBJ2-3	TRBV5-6	TGTGCCAGCAGCTTCACAGAGACAGATACGCAGTATTTT	CASSFTETDTQYF
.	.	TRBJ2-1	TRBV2	TGTGCCAGCAGCTCCAGGGTTGGGCCCTACAATGAGCAGTTCTTC	CASSSRVGPYNEQFF
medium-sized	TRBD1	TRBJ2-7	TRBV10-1	TGCGCCAGCAGTGAGGACAGGACAGGGCTAACCGAGCAGTACTTC	CASSEDRTGLTEQYF
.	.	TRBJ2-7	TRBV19	TGTGCCAGTAGTGGGCTCAGGGGCCAGAGCTCCTACGAGCAGTACTTC	CASSGLRGQSSYEQYF
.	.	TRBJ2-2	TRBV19	TGTGCCAGCAGAAGGTCCGCCGGGGAGCTGTTTTTT	CASRRSAGELFF
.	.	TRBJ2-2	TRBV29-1	TGCAGCGGCGCCAGGAGCACCGGGGAGCTGTTTTTT	CSGARSTGELFF
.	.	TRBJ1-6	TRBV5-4	TGTGCCAGCAGGGGGCGGAATTCACCCCTCCACTTT	CASRGRNSPLHF
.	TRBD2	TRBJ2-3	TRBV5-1	TGCGCCAGCAGCTTGGAGGCGGGGGGTGGGCAAGATACGCAGTATTTT	CASSLEAGGGQDTQYF
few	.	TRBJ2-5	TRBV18	TGTGCCAGCTCACCAGGGGGCTGGGAGACCCAGTACTTC	CASSPGGWETQYF
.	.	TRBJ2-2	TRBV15	TGTGCCACCAGCAGGGACACCGGGGAGCTGTTTTTT	CATSRDTGELFF
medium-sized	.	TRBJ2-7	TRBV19	TGTGCCAGTAGTGGACCCGAGACAGGGACTGACGAGCAGTACTTC	CASSGPETGTDEQYF
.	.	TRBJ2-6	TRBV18	TGTGCCAGCTCACCGAGTGAGAGCTCTGGGGCCAACGTCCTGACTTTC	CASSPSESSGANVLTF
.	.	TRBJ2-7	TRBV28	TGTGCCAGCAGTTTTGGAAGATCTGGGCACGACGAGCAGTACTTC	CASSFGRSGHDEQYF
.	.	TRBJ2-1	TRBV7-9	TGTGCCAGCAGCCCGGGGGACTGGCGCAATGAGCAGTTCTTC	CASSPGDWRNEQFF
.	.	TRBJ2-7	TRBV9	TGTGCCAGCAGCGAAAGATCGGGTTACGAGCAGTACTTC	CASSERSGYEQYF
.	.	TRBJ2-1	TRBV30	TGTGCCTGGAGCGCGGGCCCTTACAATGAGCAGTTCTTC	CAWSAGPYNEQFF
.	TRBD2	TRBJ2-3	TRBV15	TGTGCCACCACTAGCGGGGGCACAGATACGCAGTATTTT	CATTSGGTDTQYF
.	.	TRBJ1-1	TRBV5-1	TGCGCCAGCAGCTTGGTCGTGAACACTGAAGCTTTCTTT	CASSLVVNTEAFF
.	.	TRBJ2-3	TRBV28	TGTGCCAGCAGTTTAAGGAACACAGATACGCAGTATTTT	CASSLRNTDTQYF
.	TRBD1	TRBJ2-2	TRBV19	TGTGCCAGTAGTATAGTGGCGGGACAGGGGATCACCGGGGAGCTGTTTTTT	CASSIVAGQGITGELFF
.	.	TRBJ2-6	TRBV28	TGTGCCAGCAGTTCCCAGGGCTCTGGGGCCAACGTCCTGACTTTC	CASSSQGSGANVLTF
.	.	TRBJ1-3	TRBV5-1	TGCGCCAGCAGCTCGGAAGGGGCGACAGGCACAGGAAACACCATATATTTT	CASSSEGATGTGNTIYF
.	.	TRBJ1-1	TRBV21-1	TGTGCCAGCAGCAAATGCAGACAGAAGAACACTGAAGCTTTCTTT	CASSKCRQKNTEAFF
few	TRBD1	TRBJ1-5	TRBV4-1	TGCGCCAGCAGCCAAGACCGGGACAGGGGCAATCAGCCCCAGCATTTT	CASSQDRDRGNQPQHF
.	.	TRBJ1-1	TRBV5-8	TGTGCCAGCAGCTTCAGCAGTTCTTATGAAGCTTTCTTT	CASSFSSSYEAFF
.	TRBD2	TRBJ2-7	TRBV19	TGTGCCAGTAGGGGGACTAGCGGATACGAGCAGTACTTC	CASRGTSGYEQYF
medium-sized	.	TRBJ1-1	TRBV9	TGTGCCAGCAGCGTAGTGAAGGGCGCGGGCACTGAAGCTTTCTTT	CASSVVKGAGTEAFF
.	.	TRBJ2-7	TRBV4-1	TGCGCCAGCAGCCAAGAAGACCTTTACGAGCAGTACTTC	CASSQEDLYEQYF
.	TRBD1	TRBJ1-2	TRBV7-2	TGTGCCAGCAGCTTAGCGGGGCAGGGGGAAGGCTACACCTTC	CASSLAGQGEGYTF
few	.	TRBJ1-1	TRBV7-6	TGTGCCAGCAGCTTGATTTCCGGGTCCACTGAAGCTTTCTTT	CASSLISGSTEAFF
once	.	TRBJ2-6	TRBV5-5	TGTGCCAGCAGCCCTCTAGGGGGGGACGTCTCTGGGGCCAACGTCCTGACTTTC	CASSPLGGDVSGANVLTF
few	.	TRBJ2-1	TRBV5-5	TGTGCCAGCAGCTCCGGGGCCCTCCCATCCTACGATGAGCAGTTCTTC	CASSSGALPSYDEQFF
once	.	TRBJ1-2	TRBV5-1	TGCGCCAGCAGCTTGACCCAACAGGGTCGCTATGGCTACACCTTC	CASSLTQQGRYGYTF
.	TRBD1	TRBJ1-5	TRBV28	TGTGCCAGCAGGCCCATGGGACAGGGTCAGCCCCAGCATTTT	CASRPMGQGQPQHF
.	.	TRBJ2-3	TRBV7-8	TGTGCCAGCAGTTCAGAGGGATCACGGGTTACGCAGTATTTT	CASSSEGSRVTQYF
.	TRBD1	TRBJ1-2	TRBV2	TGTGCCACGGGTGAGGGGGCTAAGTCGGGCTACACCTTC	CATGEGAKSGYTF
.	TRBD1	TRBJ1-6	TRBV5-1	TGCGCCAGCAGCTCTGGACAGGGCTCCTATAATTCACCCCTCCACTTT	CASSSGQGSYNSPLHF
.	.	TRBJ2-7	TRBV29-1	TGCAGCGCCCTACAGGGCTACGAGCAGTACTTC	CSALQGYEQYF
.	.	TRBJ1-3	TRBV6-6	TGTGCCAGCAAGAGGGCATCTGGAAACACCATATATTTT	CASKRASGNTIYF
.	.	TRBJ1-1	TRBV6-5	TGTGCCAGCAGTTACTTAGGGAACACTGAAGCTTTCTTT	CASSYLGNTEAFF
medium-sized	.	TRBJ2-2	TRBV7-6	TGTGCCAGCAGCCCGGGTACGGTCCGGACCTTGAACACCGGGGAGCTGTTTTTT	CASSPGTVRTLNTGELFF
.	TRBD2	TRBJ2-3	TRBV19	TGTGCCAGTAGTATAGGCGCTAGCGGGGGCACAGATACGCAGTATTTT	CASSIGASGGTDTQYF
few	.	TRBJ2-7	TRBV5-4	TGTGCCAGCAGCTCCGGGGGGCCCTCCTACGAGCAGTACTTC	CASSSGGPSYEQYF
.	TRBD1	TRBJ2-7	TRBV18	TGTGCCAGCTCACCCTTGGGACAGGGAACCTACGAGCAGTACTTC	CASSPLGQGTYEQYF